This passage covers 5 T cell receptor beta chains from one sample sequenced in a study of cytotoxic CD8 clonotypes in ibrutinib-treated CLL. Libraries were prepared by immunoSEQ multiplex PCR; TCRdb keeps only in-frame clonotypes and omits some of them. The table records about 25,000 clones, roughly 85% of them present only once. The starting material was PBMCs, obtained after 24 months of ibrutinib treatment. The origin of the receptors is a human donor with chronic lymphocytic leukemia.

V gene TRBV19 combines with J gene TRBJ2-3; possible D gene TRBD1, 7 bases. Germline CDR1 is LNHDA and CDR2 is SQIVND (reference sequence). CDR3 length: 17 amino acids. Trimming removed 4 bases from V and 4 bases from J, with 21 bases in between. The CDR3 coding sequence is TGTGCCAGTAGTAGTCCGACCGACAGGGAGGACCCAGATACGCAGTATTTT. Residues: CASSSPTDREDPDTQYF.

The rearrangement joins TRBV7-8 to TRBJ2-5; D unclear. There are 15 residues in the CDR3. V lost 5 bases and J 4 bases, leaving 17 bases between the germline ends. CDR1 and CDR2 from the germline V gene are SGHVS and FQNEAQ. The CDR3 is CASSPPYMGPETQYF. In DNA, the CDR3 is TGTGCCAGCAGCCCGCCGTATATGGGTCCAGAGACCCAGTACTTC.

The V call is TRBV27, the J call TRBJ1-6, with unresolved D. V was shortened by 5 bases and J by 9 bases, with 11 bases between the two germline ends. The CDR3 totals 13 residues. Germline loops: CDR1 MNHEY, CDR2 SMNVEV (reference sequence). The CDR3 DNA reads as TGTGCCAGCAGTGCTCAGCTAGTTTCACCCCTCCACTTT. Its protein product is CASSAQLVSPLHF.

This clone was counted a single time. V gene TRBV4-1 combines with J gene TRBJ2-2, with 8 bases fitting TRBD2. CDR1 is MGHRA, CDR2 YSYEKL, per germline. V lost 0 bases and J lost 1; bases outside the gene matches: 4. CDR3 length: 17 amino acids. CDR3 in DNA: TGCGCCAGCAGCCAAGACGGTCGGGGGGGGAACACCGGGGAGCTGTTTTTT. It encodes CASSQDGRGGNTGELFF.

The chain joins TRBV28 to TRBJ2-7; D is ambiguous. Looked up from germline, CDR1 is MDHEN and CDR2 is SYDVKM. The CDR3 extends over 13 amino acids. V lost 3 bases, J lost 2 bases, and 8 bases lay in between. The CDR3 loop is CASSFDTTYEQYF. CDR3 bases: TGTGCCAGCAGTTTTGACACGACCTACGAGCAGTACTTC.